The rows below give T cell receptor beta chains drawn from one sample of a study of cytomegalovirus exposure and HLA in healthy donors. Generated by immunoSEQ multiplex PCR, the TCRdb table keeps only in-frame clones and is missing some. The table has around 190,000 clones, 8.5% to 10% seen once. Specimen: PBMCs. These receptors came from a woman under 40 in good health and CMV-seropositive. Each CDR3 is given with its conserved first and last residue. The D gene is left open where the match is weak. For some rows the clone size is stated as once, few or many, or as a class when expanded; others skip it.

DNA: TGTGCCAGCAGTTACTGGACAGGGTCTGGGGCCAACGTCCTGACTTTC
CDR3: CASSYWTGSGANVLTF
D: TRBD1
V: TRBV6-5
size: .
J: TRBJ2-6

DNA: TGTGCCACTGACTATAGCGGGAGTTCCGGGGAGCTGTTTTTT
CDR3: CATDYSGSSGELFF
D: TRBD2
V: TRBV19
size: few
J: TRBJ2-2

DNA: TGTGCCAGCAGCTTGGGTGAGGGTCAGCCCCAGCATTTT
CDR3: CASSLGEGQPQHF
D: .
V: TRBV7-9
size: .
J: TRBJ1-5

DNA: TGCGCCAGCAGTGTATCGGGACTAGCTTTCCGGGAGACCCAGTACTTC
CDR3: CASSVSGLAFRETQYF
D: TRBD2
V: TRBV10-2
size: .
J: TRBJ2-5

DNA: TGTGCCAGCTCCCCGGGACTAGCGGGACCTTACGAGCAGTACTTC
CDR3: CASSPGLAGPYEQYF
D: TRBD2
V: TRBV18
size: .
J: TRBJ2-7

DNA: TGTGCCAGCAGCGAGAGCTCTGGGGCCAACGTCCTGACTTTC
CDR3: CASSESSGANVLTF
D: .
V: TRBV7-9
size: few
J: TRBJ2-6

DNA: TGTGCCAGCAGCTGGGGACAGGAAAATGGCTACACCTTC
CDR3: CASSWGQENGYTF
D: TRBD1
V: TRBV5-5
size: few
J: TRBJ1-2

DNA: TGTGCCAGCAGTTACGTCGCCAGGGCGGTGGGTGAAAAACTGTTTTTT
CDR3: CASSYVARAVGEKLFF
D: .
V: TRBV6-5
size: .
J: TRBJ1-4

DNA: TGTGCCAGCAGCTCCCGCGGTAGGCTAGCGGGAGTGGAGCAGTACTTC
CDR3: CASSSRGRLAGVEQYF
D: TRBD2
V: TRBV7-9
size: few
J: TRBJ2-7

DNA: TGTGCCAGCAGTTTGGCGGGGGGCGGATATGGCTACACCTTC
CDR3: CASSLAGGGYGYTF
D: .
V: TRBV27
size: few
J: TRBJ1-2

DNA: TGTGCCGCGAGTCCGAACAGGGAGACTGAAGCTTTCTTT
CDR3: CAASPNRETEAFF
D: .
V: TRBV27
size: .
J: TRBJ1-1

DNA: TGTGCCAGCAGCCGGGAGGGGATGCGTGGAAACACCATATATTTT
CDR3: CASSREGMRGNTIYF
D: .
V: TRBV7-2
size: .
J: TRBJ1-3

DNA: TGCGCCAGCAGCCCACCAGGACAGGGCTACGAGCAGTACTTC
CDR3: CASSPPGQGYEQYF
D: TRBD1
V: TRBV5-1
size: few
J: TRBJ2-7

DNA: TGTGCCAGCAGCCCTCCCGGACAGGTAAGCTCTGGAAACACCATATATTTT
CDR3: CASSPPGQVSSGNTIYF
D: TRBD1
V: TRBV14
size: few
J: TRBJ1-3

DNA: TGTGCCAGCAGTGGACGGGGTGGGGAGACCCAGTACTTC
CDR3: CASSGRGGETQYF
D: .
V: TRBV2
size: .
J: TRBJ2-5

DNA: TGTGCCAGTAGTACCGAGGCCCTAACTAATGAAAAACTGTTTTTT
CDR3: CASSTEALTNEKLFF
D: .
V: TRBV19
size: few
J: TRBJ1-4

DNA: TGTGCCAGTGGAGAACAGGGGGCGGCTAAGACCCAGTACTTC
CDR3: CASGEQGAAKTQYF
D: TRBD1
V: TRBV19
size: .
J: TRBJ2-5

DNA: TGTGCCAGCACCCTGTTCACAGATACGCAGTATTTT
CDR3: CASTLFTDTQYF
D: .
V: TRBV2
size: .
J: TRBJ2-3

DNA: TGCGCCAGCAGCCAAGATGGCAGCGGGAGCTCCTACGAGCAGTACTTC
CDR3: CASSQDGSGSSYEQYF
D: TRBD2
V: TRBV4-1
size: .
J: TRBJ2-7

DNA: TGCGCCAGCAGCTTGCCCCAGGGAAGCGCAGATACGCAGTATTTT
CDR3: CASSLPQGSADTQYF
D: .
V: TRBV5-1
size: .
J: TRBJ2-3

DNA: TGTGCCATCAGTGGCCGGGAGGCCACGTCGGCCGAGCAGTTCTTC
CDR3: CAISGREATSAEQFF
D: TRBD2
V: TRBV10-3
size: few
J: TRBJ2-1

DNA: TGTGCCTGGGGGACAGGGGGCATTCAGCCCCAGCATTTT
CDR3: CAWGTGGIQPQHF
D: TRBD1
V: TRBV30
size: few
J: TRBJ1-5

DNA: TGTGCCAGCAGCGTGCTAAGGGGGGGCGCTGGGGATACGCAGTATTTT
CDR3: CASSVLRGGAGDTQYF
D: .
V: TRBV5-6
size: few
J: TRBJ2-3

DNA: TGTGCCAGTAGTACCCCCGGGACAGGGGGGGCTTTCTCCTATGGCTACACCTTC
CDR3: CASSTPGTGGAFSYGYTF
D: TRBD1
V: TRBV19
size: .
J: TRBJ1-2

DNA: TGCGCCAGCAGCCACCCCAAAGATACGCAGTATTTT
CDR3: CASSHPKDTQYF
D: .
V: TRBV4-1
size: .
J: TRBJ2-3

DNA: TGCAGCGTTGGACAGGGGTGGTTGAACACTGAAGCTTTCTTT
CDR3: CSVGQGWLNTEAFF
D: TRBD1
V: TRBV29-1
size: few
J: TRBJ1-1

DNA: TGTGCCAGCAGCCGGGACAGGGGAGCGAACACTGAAGCTTTCTTT
CDR3: CASSRDRGANTEAFF
D: TRBD1
V: TRBV5-4
size: .
J: TRBJ1-1

DNA: TGCGCCAGCAGCTTACAAAGGGGCAGCTTCTACGAGCAGTACTTC
CDR3: CASSLQRGSFYEQYF
D: .
V: TRBV5-1
size: many
J: TRBJ2-7

DNA: TGTGCCAGCAGCTTGGGAGGAGTCGACGGGAGAAAGACCCAGTACTTC
CDR3: CASSLGGVDGRKTQYF
D: .
V: TRBV5-6
size: .
J: TRBJ2-5

DNA: TGTGCCAGCAGTAGCTGGCGGGAGGGCTCCTACAATGAGCAGTTCTTC
CDR3: CASSSWREGSYNEQFF
D: TRBD2
V: TRBV27
size: few
J: TRBJ2-1

DNA: TGTGCCAGCAGTTTCTCCAGGTACTCTGGGGCCAACGTCCTGACTTTC
CDR3: CASSFSRYSGANVLTF
D: .
V: TRBV27
size: .
J: TRBJ2-6

DNA: TGCGCCAGCCGCATACGGGACACCGATCCCTACGAGCAGTACTTC
CDR3: CASRIRDTDPYEQYF
D: .
V: TRBV5-1
size: .
J: TRBJ2-7

DNA: TGTGCCAGCGCGTTTCCCGGGAGGGCCCTTTTGTCCGGGGAGCTGTTTTTT
CDR3: CASAFPGRALLSGELFF
D: TRBD2
V: TRBV27
size: .
J: TRBJ2-2

DNA: TGTGCCAGCAGCTTCTCGGGGCTCGGGACATACGAGCAGTACTTC
CDR3: CASSFSGLGTYEQYF
D: .
V: TRBV13
size: few
J: TRBJ2-7

DNA: TGTGCTAGTGGTTTAGGGACTTTGGGGGAGACCCAGTACTTC
CDR3: CASGLGTLGETQYF
D: .
V: TRBV12-5
size: few
J: TRBJ2-5

DNA: TGTGCCTGGGGGGGGTCACCCACTCAGCCCCAGCATTTT
CDR3: CAWGGSPTQPQHF
D: .
V: TRBV30
size: .
J: TRBJ1-5

DNA: TGTGCCAGCAGCCCGTCCCTAGCGGGAAGGGGGGAGACCCAGTACTTC
CDR3: CASSPSLAGRGETQYF
D: TRBD2
V: TRBV5-5
size: .
J: TRBJ2-5

DNA: TGCGCCAGCAGCGGGACAGGGGCAGGCACAGATACGCAGTATTTT
CDR3: CASSGTGAGTDTQYF
D: TRBD1
V: TRBV4-1
size: .
J: TRBJ2-3

DNA: TGTGCCAGCTCACCACGACAGGGTCGGGGCACTGAAGCTTTCTTT
CDR3: CASSPRQGRGTEAFF
D: TRBD1
V: TRBV18
size: .
J: TRBJ1-1

DNA: TGTGCCAGCAGCCCAACCGGGACAGGGGTTACAGATAAGCAGTATTTT
CDR3: CASSPTGTGVTDKQYF
D: TRBD1
V: TRBV7-9
size: .
J: TRBJ2-3

DNA: TGTGCCAGCAGCCGGACTCCCGAGGGCACAGATACGCAGTATTTT
CDR3: CASSRTPEGTDTQYF
D: .
V: TRBV5-4
size: .
J: TRBJ2-3

DNA: TGTGCCAGCAGCTCCCACTCGTACAATGAGCAGTTCTTC
CDR3: CASSSHSYNEQFF
D: .
V: TRBV11-3
size: few
J: TRBJ2-1

DNA: TGTGCCAGCAGCCCCGGTCGCCAGGGAGGCGGCACTGAAGCTTTCTTT
CDR3: CASSPGRQGGGTEAFF
D: .
V: TRBV11-1
size: .
J: TRBJ1-1

DNA: TGTGCCAGCAGATACCCCCAGGTTGGCGGAAACACCATATATTTT
CDR3: CASRYPQVGGNTIYF
D: .
V: TRBV5-8
size: .
J: TRBJ1-3

DNA: TGTGCCAGCAGTGCCTACAGGGACGACGAGCAGTACTTC
CDR3: CASSAYRDDEQYF
D: .
V: TRBV6-1
size: few
J: TRBJ2-7